Presented here are 27 T cell receptor beta chains from one specimen sequenced in a study of blood T cells in healthy people across ages. A sample-barcoded 5' primer and a J-beta primer mix were used in a second PCR of roughly 6 to 11 cycles. One entry per CDR3 protein results from TCRdb running MiXCR on the 5' RACE reads. The table records about 780,000 distinct CDR3 sequences, about 59% of them present only once. The sample consisted of blood. The receptors originated from a man younger than 40 in good health.

This clonotype was found a few times. The chain joins TRBV6-2 or TRBV6-3 to TRBJ2-4, with D possibly TRBD1 on 5 matching bases. V was pared by 2 bases and J by 3 bases, with 5 bases between. CDR1 is MNHEY and CDR2 is SVGEGT in the germline V gene. The CDR3 runs 13 residues. The CDR3 region has the DNA TGTGCCAGCAGTTACCAGGGCAAAAACATTCAGTACTTC. It is translated as CASSYQGKNIQYF.

The chain recombines TRBV4-3 with TRBJ1-1; D uncertain. Germline V CDR1 and CDR2: LGHNA, YSLEER. Trimming cost V 0 bases and J 3 bases, with 5 bases left between them. This CDR3 has 13 residues. In DNA, the CDR3 is TGCGCCAGCAGCCAAGAAAGGTACACTGAAGCTTTCTTT. Protein product: CASSQERYTEAFF.

The genes are TRBV20-1 and TRBJ1-6, with D unresolved. The V gene lost 1 base and the J gene lost 6 bases, with 10 bases spanning the gap. Germline V gives CDR1 DFQATT, CDR2 SNEGSKA (reference sequence). The CDR3 totals 14 residues. CDR3 region: CSARAPASNSPLHF. The DNA for the CDR3 is TGCAGTGCTAGAGCGCCGGCTAGTAATTCACCCCTCCACTTT.

The DNA of the CDR3 is TGCGCCAGCAGCCAGGCCGACAGGGTAGCGGAGACCCAGTACTTC. Translation gives CASSQADRVAETQYF. V gene TRBV4-3 combines with J gene TRBJ2-5, with 7 nucleotides matching TRBD1. The CDR3 covers 15 residues. Germline CDR1 is LGHNA and CDR2 is YSLEER. The junction had 9 bases not matched to a gene; V was cut back by 3 bases and J by 5 bases.

The chain couples TRBV20-1 to TRBJ2-1, with TRBD2 matching 12 bases. Trimming at V came to 0 bases and at J to 0 bases, leaving 9 bases not matched to a gene. The V gene's germline CDR1 is DFQATT and CDR2 SNEGSKA (reference sequence). The CDR3 spans 19 residues. This CDR3 reads CSARDPSGGAGSSYNEQFF. DNA of the CDR3: TGCAGTGCTAGAGACCCTAGCGGGGGGGCAGGGAGCTCCTACAATGAGCAGTTCTTC.

This chain joins TRBV6-5 and TRBJ2-7, with D perhaps being TRBD1 or TRBD2 (5 bases each). The CDR3 totals 14 residues. CDR1 is MNHEY, CDR2 SVGAGI, per germline. V was cut by 5 bases and J by 3 bases, with 14 bases left in between. The DNA of the CDR3 is TGTGCCAGCAGTGCTGGGGACCGCCTCTACGAGCAGTACTTC. Translating gives CASSAGDRLYEQYF.

This chain joins TRBV7-3 and TRBJ2-6; TRBD1 is a possible D gene (6 bases). The CDR3 consists of 17 residues. CDR1 is SGHTA and CDR2 is FQGTGA in the germline V gene. The V gene lost 0 bases and the J gene lost 4 bases, with 13 bases spanning the gap. The CDR3 sequence is CASSLTATGWGANVLTF. CDR3 in DNA: TGTGCCAGCAGCTTAACCGCGACAGGTTGGGGGGCCAACGTCCTGACTTTC.

In this sample, this clonotype turned up a few times. A far larger clone is only one base removed, so a read error is likely. The genes are TRBV13 and TRBJ2-1; D is unclear. V lost 0 bases and J 13 bases, leaving 7 bases between the germline ends. Germline V gene data show CDR1 as PRHDT and CDR2 as FYEKMQ (reference sequence). This CDR3 spans 11 amino acids. This CDR3 is CASSLGETQFF. DNA of the CDR3: TGTGCCAGCAGCTTAGGAGAGACCCAGTTCTTC.

This sequence joins TRBV29-1 and TRBJ1-2; 8 positions agree with TRBD1. The CDR3 consists of 12 residues. Germline V lookup: CDR1 SQVTM, CDR2 ANQGSEA. Trimming at V came to 3 bases and at J to 4 bases, leaving 1 base not matched to a gene. In DNA, the CDR3 is TGCAGCGTTGACAGGGGGCCCTATGGCTACACCTTC. This codes for CSVDRGPYGYTF.

This clonotype has more than one count but fewer than ten. This chain joins TRBV4-3 and TRBJ2-7; D not certain. V lost 4 bases and J lost 3, with 16 bases in between. Germline-derived CDR1 and CDR2 are LGHNA and YSLEER. CDR3 length equals 15 residues. The CDR3 protein is CASSRHLAANYEQYF. The CDR3 coding sequence is TGCGCCAGCAGCCGTCACCTGGCAGCCAACTACGAGCAGTACTTC.

This chain links TRBV3-1 with TRBJ2-3, with 8 bases lining up with TRBD2. The CDR3 runs 16 residues. CDR1 and CDR2 (germline): LGHDT, YNNKEL (reference sequence). Unmatched junction bases numbered 6, after V lost 2 bases and J lost 2 bases. The CDR3 here is CASSQPARGDTDTQYF. The CDR3 nucleotides are TGTGCCAGCAGCCAACCGGCGCGGGGGGACACAGATACGCAGTATTTT.

V is TRBV2 and J is TRBJ2-3, with TRBD1 identical over 8 bases. CDR1 is SNHLY and CDR2 is FYNNEI in the germline V gene. V lost 8 bases to trimming and J lost 1 base; unmatched junction nucleotides: 2. This CDR3 region has 13 residues. The CDR3 DNA is TGTGCCAGCCCGGACAGGGGCACAGATACGCAGTATTTT. It specifies CASPDRGTDTQYF.

The V gene is TRBV11-2, the J gene TRBJ2-3, with 8 positions matching TRBD2. CDR3 length: 15 amino acids. Germline loops: CDR1 SGHAT, CDR2 FQNNGV. J lost 6 bases, V lost 2 bases, and 7 bases had no gene match. CDR3 sequence: CASSLRAGGGDTQYF. CDR3 nucleotide sequence: TGTGCCAGCAGCTTAAGGGCGGGAGGTGGGGATACGCAGTATTTT. The full variable domain, completed using reference TRBV11-2 and TRBJ2-3, is EAGVAQSPRYKIIEKRQSVAFWCNPISGHATLYWYQQILGQGPKLLIQFQNNGVVDDSQLPKDRFSAERLKGVDSTLKIQPAKLEDSAVYLCASSLRAGGGDTQYFGPGTRLTVL.

The chain uses TRBV7-2 and TRBJ2-1, with 7 bases fitting TRBD2. This CDR3 is built from 14 residues. CDR1 and CDR2 from the germline V gene are SGHTA and FQGNSA. Unmatched junction bases numbered 5, after V lost 0 bases and J lost 9 bases. The CDR3: CASSLAGGNGEQFF. The CDR3 DNA follows: TGTGCCAGCAGCTTAGCGGGGGGGAATGGTGAGCAGTTCTTC.

V is TRBV5-6 and J is TRBJ2-7, with 8 positions matching TRBD1. Unmatched junction bases numbered 9, after V lost 7 bases and J lost 6 bases. The germline V gene has CDR1 SGHDT and CDR2 YYEEEE. The CDR3 spans 13 residues. The CDR3 DNA follows: TGTGCCAGCGCGAGACAGGGGTCTCTCGAGCAGTACTTC. Its protein is CASARQGSLEQYF.

A few counts support this clonotype. The gene calls are TRBV7-9 and TRBJ2-7, with D possibly being TRBD2 (6 bases). The CDR3 is made up of 14 amino acids. Germline values: CDR1 SEHNR, CDR2 FQNEAQ (reference sequence). Trimming cost V 7 bases and J 2 bases, with 15 bases left between them. CDR3: CASTLDGGPYEQYF. The DNA of the CDR3 is TGTGCCAGCACTCTCGACGGGGGACCCTACGAGCAGTACTTC.

The V and J genes are TRBV21-1 and TRBJ2-4; the table gives TRBD2 as D, unverified against the DNA. TRBV21-1 is listed as a pseudogene. The CDR3 sequence is 14 residues long. The CDR3 DNA follows: TGTGCCAGCACTAAGGGGAGGGTCGTACGTATTCAGTACTTC. Translating it yields CASTKGRVVRIQYF.

This clonotype has more than one count but fewer than ten. This rearrangement joins TRBV3-1 to TRBJ2-1, with 16 bases identical to TRBD2. V shed 6 bases, J shed 6 bases, and the junction held 17 bases outside the gene matches. The CDR3 runs 20 residues. CDR1 and CDR2 (germline): LGHDT, YNNKEL (reference sequence). The CDR3, as DNA: TGTGCCAGCAGAAACGACCCGGGACTAGCGGGGGGGAAGTTCATCAATGAGCAGTTCTTC. Protein: CASRNDPGLAGGKFINEQFF.

The rearrangement joins TRBV28 to TRBJ2-5; TRBD2 matches 14 bases. The CDR3 is made up of 20 amino acids. Losses at the gene ends were 4 bases for V and 1 base for J; bases not matched to a gene: 14. CDR1 and CDR2 (germline): MDHEN, SYDVKM. This chain's CDR3 is CASSSPLPGLAGEVQETQYF. The CDR3 DNA reads as TGTGCCAGCAGTTCTCCCCTACCGGGACTAGCGGGGGAGGTCCAAGAGACCCAGTACTTC.

CDR3 sequence reads: CASSLGMSQGSYEQYF. CDR3 nucleotide sequence: TGTGCCAGCAGCTTAGGAATGAGTCAGGGATCCTACGAGCAGTACTTC. The genes are TRBV13 and TRBJ2-7; D may be TRBD1 (5 bases). The ends were cut back, 0 bases at V and 1 base at J, with 13 bases in the middle. The CDR3 loop spans 16 amino acids. The germline V gene has CDR1 PRHDT and CDR2 FYEKMQ (reference sequence).

V and J are TRBV12-3 or TRBV12-4 and TRBJ2-1; TRBD1 agrees at 7 bases. V gave up 5 bases and J gave up 13 bases; unmatched junction bases: 17. The CDR3 has 15 residues. The CDR3 nucleotides are TGTGCCAGCAGTCCTCACAGGGGATTCGGGGAGACCCAGTTCTTC. The encoded protein is CASSPHRGFGETQFF.

Of note for this clonotype: Sequence at one end of the junction differs from germline and may be a read error. The chain joins TRBV10-3 to TRBJ2-7, with D possibly TRBD2 on 6 matching bases. CDR1 is ENHRY, CDR2 SYGVKD, per germline. The CDR3 spans 17 residues. CDR3 residues: CTISESGMWGTYNEQYF. DNA for the CDR3: TGTACCATCAGTGAGTCTGGGATGTGGGGGACTTATAACGAGCAGTACTTC.

V is TRBV20-1 and J is TRBJ1-2; 7 bases are a match to TRBD1. Trimming at V came to 4 bases and at J to 4 bases, leaving 9 bases not matched to a gene. This CDR3 spans 14 amino acids. Germline CDR1 DFQATT, CDR2 SNEGSKA (reference sequence). For the CDR3, the DNA is TGCAGTGCTAAGCGACAGGGCTCCTCCTATGGCTACACCTTC. This translates into CSAKRQGSSYGYTF.

This chain connects TRBV7-9 to TRBJ2-1; D may correspond to TRBD1 or TRBD2 (5 bases each). The CDR3 length is 14 residues. With 4 bases removed from V and 5 bases from J, the gap between germline ends came to 12 bases. CDR1 and CDR2 (germline): SEHNR, FQNEAQ (reference sequence). The CDR3 DNA follows: TGTGCCAGCAGCTCCCGGGACGGGGACAATGAGCAGTTCTTC. The encoded protein is CASSSRDGDNEQFF.

V usage is TRBV27 and J usage is TRBJ2-7, with 7 bases identical to TRBD1. The V gene end was trimmed by 3 bases and the J gene end by 2 bases; junction bases not matched to a gene: 4. Germline V gives CDR1 MNHEY, CDR2 SMNVEV (reference sequence). The CDR3 has 14 amino acids. The CDR3 region has the DNA TGTGCCAGCAGTTTCACAGGGGTGGCCTACGAGCAGTACTTC. It is translated as CASSFTGVAYEQYF.

V gene TRBV7-9 combines with J gene TRBJ1-2, with D maybe TRBD1 (6 bases). The ends were cut back, 5 bases at V and 9 bases at J, with 19 bases in the middle. This CDR3 spans 14 amino acids. In germline, CDR1 is SEHNR, CDR2 FQNEAQ (reference sequence). CDR3 sequence: CASSPDPGVCCYTF. The CDR3 nucleotides are TGTGCCAGCAGCCCCGACCCAGGGGTGTGTTGCTACACCTTC. Together with reference TRBV7-9 and TRBJ1-2, the CDR3 gives the full variable domain: DTGVSQNPRHKITKRGQNVTFRCDPISEHNRLYWYRQTLGQGPEFLTYFQNEAQLEKSRLLSDRFSAERPKGSFSTLEIQRTEQGDSAMYLCASSPDPGVCCYTFGSGTRLTVV.

Regarding this clonotype: A much larger clone lies one base from this, so it may be a read error. The CDR3 reads CAISDKRGRHNEQFF. The CDR3 DNA reads as TGTGCCATCAGTGATAAGCGGGGTAGACACAATGAGCAGTTCTTC. The V and J genes are TRBV24-1 and TRBJ2-1; 7 nucleotides agree with TRBD2. This CDR3 is built from 15 residues. Germline-derived CDR1 and CDR2 are KGHDR and SFDVKD.